This entry concerns a single T cell receptor beta chain. The antigen remains unidentified. The sample comes from a study of cytomegalovirus exposure and HLA in healthy donors. Findings and caveats of the study: Previous analysis showed most TCR beta V segments were productive about 87% or about 30% of the time. HLA alleles were associated with fewer than 20,000 TCR beta sequences in a later analysis at 0.05 false discovery rate.

CDR3 size: 15 residues. CDR1 and CDR2 (germline): SGDLS, YYNGEE. V gave up 4 bases and J gave up 0 bases, with 11 bases separating them. The records do not include a CMV serostatus for this donor. PCR employed 60 Vbeta and 13 Jbeta primers. Original data processing: Later analysis identified 80 million to 85 million unique TCR beta chains, about 10 million shared. Produced via immunoSEQ multiplex PCR; TCRdb's table is partial and in-frame only. That table furnishes V, J and clone size, whereas the DNA furnished D and trimming. The table lists roughly 130,000 clones, about three quarters of them singletons.

The chain couples TRBV9 to TRBJ1-3; perhaps TRBD1 as D (5 bases). Sequenced input: PBMCs. This TCR was recovered from a human donor in good health. CDR3 sequence: CASSIQANSGNTIYF. DNA for the CDR3: TGTGCCAGCAGCATACAGGCCAACTCTGGAAACACCATATATTTT. The entire variable domain, with the rest obtained from reference TRBV9 and TRBJ1-3, is as follows: DSGVTQTPKHLITATGQRVTLRCSPRSGDLSVYWYQQSLDQGLQFLIQYYNGEERAKGNILERFSAQQFPDLHSELNLSSLELGDSALYFCASSIQANSGNTIYFGEGSWLTVV.